Included here is one T cell receptor beta chain sequence, with context. Sequenced by immunoSEQ multiplex PCR; TCRdb stores in-frame clones only, minus some. The sample holds about 79,000 clones, approximately 90% seen once. The germline CDR1 and CDR2 sequences are SGHAT and FQNNGV. The germline V and J ends were trimmed by 2 bases and 3 bases, with 5 bases remaining between them. The CDR3 has 12 residues. These data come from a study of blood T cell repertoires in COVID-19. The rearrangement links TRBV11-2 to TRBJ2-7; D remains unclear. The sequenced material came from peripheral blood. This clonotype was sampled from a man aged 65 to 85 with active or convalescent COVID-19. The chain's CDR3 is CASSLNIYEQYF. DNA of the CDR3: TGTGCCAGCAGCTTAAACATCTACGAGCAGTACTTC. The full variable domain, rest sourced from reference TRBV11-2 and TRBJ2-7, is EAGVAQSPRYKIIEKRQSVAFWCNPISGHATLYWYQQILGQGPKLLIQFQNNGVVDDSQLPKDRFSAERLKGVDSTLKIQPAKLEDSAVYLCASSLNIYEQYFGPGTRLTVT.